This T cell receptor beta chain originates from a study of blood T cell repertoires in COVID-19. Study-wide background: Nucleic acid was either cDNA or gDNA, and it came from T cells, B-cell-depleted T cells, or PBMCs.

Trimming left V 6 bases short and J 7 bases short, with 10 bases between. Germline V gives CDR1 MNHEY, CDR2 SVGAGI. The CDR3 runs to 12 residues. Sequencing used immunoSEQ multiplex PCR; TCRdb keeps in-frame clones, though not all of them. Of around 150,000 clones in the sample, around nine tenths are singletons; the top ten hold roughly a tenth. The sequencing input was peripheral blood. The chain has TRBV6-5 and TRBJ2-1, with D perhaps TRBD2 (6 bases). This clonotype was sampled from a man aged 60 to 75 with active or convalescent COVID-19. The CDR3 nucleotides are TGTGCCAGCAGCCAAGGGAGGAATGAGCAGTTCTTC. Protein: CASSQGRNEQFF.